This entry features one T cell receptor beta chain sequence. TCRdb's copy holds only in-frame clones and misses some; the assay was immunoSEQ multiplex PCR. The sample holds about 2.1 million clones; approximately 94% are singletons and the top ten take about 1.8%. This record belongs to a study of shared clonotypes between healthy human individuals. About the research overall: A donor's plate count was three for CD4 naive and three for CD4 memory; CD8 naive had two and CD8 memory one.

The CDR3 consists of 13 residues. V dropped 7 bases and J dropped 0 bases, with 7 bases sitting between them. The germline CDR1 and CDR2 sequences are SQVTM and ANQGSEA. In the naive CD8 group, cells lacked CD45RO and were positively selected for CCR7, so terminally differentiated effector memory CD45RA+ cells were left out. The chain combines TRBV29-1 with TRBJ2-6; no definite D call. The sample consisted of naive CD8+ T cells from PBMCs. The receptor's source is a man between 18 and 35 years old in good health. Some clones in this sample may be carry-over from other donors' samples. Here the CDR3 reads CSARDSGANVLTF. As DNA, the CDR3 is TGCAGCGCCCGAGACTCTGGGGCCAACGTCCTGACTTTC.